The 31 T cell receptor beta chains presented below share a single source sample, sequenced in a study of T cell repertoires in cytomegalovirus infection. Antigen specificity for these receptors is unknown. Via MiXCR, TCRdb re-called the reads, giving one row per CDR3 protein. The data contain a few hundred thousand distinct CDR3 sequences, under 45% of them singletons. Sample: cultured PBMCs, taken from culture after CMV antigen stimulation. The origin of the receptors is a human donor in good health (CMV status not recorded). Some clones in this sample may be carry-over from other donors' samples.

This sequence joins TRBV5-4 and TRBJ2-3; 10 nucleotides match TRBD2. Germline V gives CDR1 SGHNT, CDR2 YYREEE (reference sequence). The junction had 2 bases not matched to a gene; V was cut back by 4 bases and J by 3 bases. This CDR3 has 14 amino acids. This chain's CDR3 is CASSTLAGTDTQYF. CDR3 coding DNA: TGTGCCAGCAGCACACTAGCGGGGACAGATACGCAGTATTTT.

The sample holds many counts of this clonotype. This chain joins TRBV7-2 and TRBJ2-7, with D possibly being TRBD1 (5 bases). Per germline, CDR1 SGHTA and CDR2 FQGNSA. The CDR3 extends over 15 amino acids. Deletions cut 1 base from V and 2 bases from J, with 12 bases between. The CDR3 DNA sequence: TGTGCCAGCAGCTTAGAACAGGTGCTTACCTACGAGCAGTACTTC. It codes for CASSLEQVLTYEQYF.

CDR3 DNA: TGTGCCAGCAGCGCCGGACAGGGTACATTTATGAACACTGAAGCTTTCTTT. The encoded protein is CASSAGQGTFMNTEAFF. This chain connects TRBV9 to TRBJ1-1, with 8 nucleotides matching TRBD1. Germline V gene data show CDR1 as SGDLS and CDR2 as YYNGEE. The CDR3 is made up of 17 amino acids. The V and J ends lost 3 bases and 0 bases, in that order; junction bases with no gene match: 10. Together with reference TRBV9 and TRBJ1-1, the CDR3 gives the full variable domain: DSGVTQTPKHLITATGQRVTLRCSPRSGDLSVYWYQQSLDQGLQFLIQYYNGEERAKGNILERFSAQQFPDLHSELNLSSLELGDSALYFCASSAGQGTFMNTEAFFGQGTRLTVV.

This clonotype was observed a handful of times. The V call is TRBV7-9, the J call TRBJ1-1; no clear D gene. This CDR3 contains 14 residues. CDR1 and CDR2 (germline): SEHNR, FQNEAQ (reference sequence). The germline V and J ends were trimmed by 1 base and 4 bases, with 10 bases remaining between them. The CDR3 region is CASSLGRASTEAFF. CDR3 DNA: TGTGCCAGCAGCTTAGGGCGAGCGAGCACTGAAGCTTTCTTT.

The rearrangement links TRBV20-1 to TRBJ1-3; tentatively, D is TRBD1 (6 bases). CDR3 length: 15 amino acids. CDR1 is DFQATT and CDR2 is SNEGSKA in the germline V gene (reference sequence). Trimming stripped 5 bases from V and 2 bases from J, with 16 bases between. The CDR3 here is CSALQDSWTGNTIYF. For the CDR3, the DNA is TGCAGTGCTCTCCAGGACAGTTGGACTGGAAACACCATATATTTT.

This clonotype was picked up a small number of times. The J gene is TRBJ2-7, the V gene TRBV7-9; 7 positions match TRBD1. The length of the CDR3 is 15 residues. Germline V gene data show CDR1 as SEHNR and CDR2 as FQNEAQ (reference sequence). The ends lost 5 bases at V and 2 bases at J; junction bases unmatched: 9. The CDR3 DNA reads as TGTGCCAGCAGCAAATTGACAGGGATGGCCTACGAGCAGTACTTC. This encodes CASSKLTGMAYEQYF.

The chain employs TRBV6-1 and TRBJ1-5; 10 bases line up with TRBD1. V dropped 7 bases and J dropped 5; count of bases not matched to a gene: 5. The CDR3 is 14 amino acids. CDR1 and CDR2 (germline): MNHNS, SASEGT. CDR3 in DNA: TGTGCCAGCACCGACAGGGGGCTTGATCAGCCCCAGCATTTT. Protein: CASTDRGLDQPQHF.

The chain combines TRBV18 with TRBJ1-2; 8 bases fit TRBD1. There are 17 residues in the CDR3. J gave up 4 bases and V 3 bases, and 13 bases lay outside the gene matches. Germline-derived CDR1 and CDR2 are KGHSH and LQKENI. Here the CDR3 DNA reads TGTGCCAGCTCACCGAAAATAGGACAGGGTCAAGTCTATGGCTACACCTTC. It encodes CASSPKIGQGQVYGYTF.

J is TRBJ1-3 and V is TRBV7-6; 7 nucleotides line up with TRBD1. J lost 3 bases, V lost 0 bases, and 2 bases had no gene match. From germline, CDR1 is SGHVS and CDR2 FNYEAQ. This CDR3 contains 15 residues. The CDR3 DNA is TGTGCCAGCAGCTTAGCAGGGGGCCTTGGAAACACCATATATTTT. This encodes CASSLAGGLGNTIYF.

The chain employs TRBV7-2 and TRBJ2-7; D might be TRBD2 (5 bases). This CDR3 has 14 residues. The V end lost 2 bases, the J end lost 0 bases, and 8 bases lay between the germline ends. Germline V gene lookup returns CDR1 SGHTA and CDR2 FQGNSA. CDR3 amino acids: CASSLLGSSYEQYF. The CDR3, as DNA: TGTGCCAGCAGCTTACTGGGGAGCTCCTACGAGCAGTACTTC.

In this sample, this clonotype turned up a few times. The chain has TRBV7-9 and TRBJ2-3; 7 nucleotides align to TRBD1. This CDR3 has 16 amino acids. CDR1 SEHNR and CDR2 FQNEAQ come from the germline V gene (reference sequence). J was trimmed by 0 bases and V by 6 bases; bases with no gene match: 9. For the CDR3, the DNA is TGTGCCAGCAGTATGGGGGACAGCTTTAGCACAGATACGCAGTATTTT. Translating gives CASSMGDSFSTDTQYF.

The rearrangement links TRBV11-2 to TRBJ2-3, with D unclear. V lost 5 bases and J lost 5, with 11 bases in between. CDR1 is SGHAT, CDR2 FQNNGV, per germline. The CDR3 has 13 residues. CDR3 protein: CASSTSTGDTQYF. In nucleotides, the CDR3 is TGTGCCAGCAGCACAAGTACGGGAGATACGCAGTATTTT.

This clonotype was seen more than once but under ten times. V usage is TRBV20-1 and J usage is TRBJ1-5; D is possibly TRBD1 (6 bases). Trimming took 6 bases from V and 7 from J, leaving 19 bases between them. The CDR3 runs 14 residues. CDR1 and CDR2 (germline): DFQATT, SNEGSKA (reference sequence). CDR3 protein: CSATLDRPKQPQHF. Here the CDR3 DNA reads TGCAGTGCCACCTTGGACAGACCCAAACAGCCCCAGCATTTT.

This clonotype was counted a few times. The chain uses TRBV4-1 and TRBJ2-1; 9 nucleotides match TRBD1. The V and J ends lost 1 base and 7 bases, in that order; junction bases with no gene match: 17. CDR3 size: 19 residues. Germline V gene sequence: CDR1 MGHRA, CDR2 YSYEKL. The CDR3 reads CASSQAQGAAGNFGNEQFF. The CDR3 DNA reads TGCGCCAGCAGCCAAGCACAGGGGGCAGCGGGAAATTTTGGGAATGAGCAGTTCTTC.

The rearrangement joins TRBV5-4 to TRBJ1-4, with D hard to call. CDR3 length equals 17 residues. Per germline, CDR1 SGHNT and CDR2 YYREEE (reference sequence). Trimming cost V 3 bases and J 1 base, with 16 bases left between them. CDR3 nucleotide sequence: TGTGCCAGCAGCTCAGGCGGCAGCGAGGGAACTAATGAAAAACTGTTTTTT. Protein sequence: CASSSGGSEGTNEKLFF. The entire variable domain, with the rest obtained from reference TRBV5-4 and TRBJ1-4, is as follows: ETGVTQSPTHLIKTRGQQVTLRCSSQSGHNTVSWYQQALGQGPQFIFQYYREEENGRGNFPPRFSGLQFPNYSSELNVNALELDDSALYLCASSSGGSEGTNEKLFFGSGTQLSVL.

V gene TRBV7-2 combines with J gene TRBJ2-5, with unresolved D. The CDR3 length is 14 residues. V lost 5 bases, J lost 5 bases, and 15 bases lay in between. Germline V gene lookup returns CDR1 SGHTA and CDR2 FQGNSA. The CDR3 DNA is TGTGCCAGCAGCCTGGGAATGGGAAGGGAGACCCAGTACTTC. Translating gives CASSLGMGRETQYF.

The chain recombines TRBV10-3 with TRBJ2-7; possibly TRBD2 for D (5 bases). V shed 3 bases and J shed 2 bases, with 11 bases lying between them. The CDR3 runs 14 residues. CDR1 is ENHRY, CDR2 SYGVKD, per germline. CDR3 region: CAISEPGVPYEQYF. The CDR3 DNA follows: TGTGCCATCAGTGAACCCGGGGTACCCTACGAGCAGTACTTC.

The J gene is TRBJ2-1, the V gene TRBV4-1; the match to TRBD2 covers 12 bases. Trimming cost V 2 bases and J 7 bases; bases outside gene matches: 21. The CDR3 length is 21 residues. From germline, CDR1 is MGHRA and CDR2 YSYEKL. The CDR3 loop reads CASSQPTGTSGRSPDVNEQFF. Written as DNA, the CDR3 is TGCGCCAGCAGCCAACCTACTGGGACTAGCGGGCGTTCGCCCGACGTGAATGAGCAGTTCTTC.

The table lists this clonotype with a few counts. The chain uses TRBV6-1 and TRBJ1-5; D call uncertain. CDR3 length equals 13 residues. Trimming shortened V by 6 bases and J by 7 bases, and 13 bases separated the two germline ends. Germline V gene data show CDR1 as MNHNS and CDR2 as SASEGT. The CDR3 region is CASRSTLAQPQHF. For the CDR3, the DNA is TGTGCCAGCAGGTCGACATTGGCCCAGCCCCAGCATTTT.

This clonotype has only a few counts. The rearrangement links TRBV24-1 to TRBJ2-1; no reliable D call. Germline V lookup: CDR1 KGHDR, CDR2 SFDVKD. The CDR3 extends over 16 amino acids. With 3 bases removed from V and 1 base from J, the gap between germline ends came to 12 bases. CDR3: CATSDPQAASYNEQFF. CDR3 in DNA: TGTGCCACCAGTGATCCACAAGCAGCGTCCTACAATGAGCAGTTCTTC.

The chain couples TRBV10-3 to TRBJ2-5, with 13 bases lining up with TRBD2. Germline trimming cut 5 bases from V and 5 bases from J; bases unmatched to any gene: 8. The CDR3 has 16 amino acids. Looked up from germline, CDR1 is ENHRY and CDR2 is SYGVKD. DNA for the CDR3: TGTGCCATCAGTCAAGGAACTAGCGGGGGGGCTGAGACCCAGTACTTC. Its protein product is CAISQGTSGGAETQYF.

V usage is TRBV5-5 and J usage is TRBJ2-5; TRBD2 agrees at 10 bases. The CDR3 is made up of 15 amino acids. J was trimmed by 5 bases and V by 1 base; bases with no gene match: 5. Germline CDR1 reads SGHKS; CDR2 reads YYEKEE (reference sequence). CDR3 residues: CASSLIGTSAETQYF. DNA of the CDR3: TGTGCCAGCAGCTTGATAGGGACTAGCGCGGAGACCCAGTACTTC.

This clonotype was seen repeatedly, ten times or more. The gene calls are TRBV12-3 or TRBV12-4 and TRBJ2-5; D is tentatively TRBD1 or TRBD2 (5 bases each). CDR3 length: 12 amino acids. Trimming removed 3 bases at V and 5 bases at J, with 7 bases between. The DNA for the CDR3 is TGTGCCAGCAGTTTGTGGGGGGAGACCCAGTACTTC. This codes for CASSLWGETQYF.

This clonotype was detected only a few times. The chain couples TRBV7-2 to TRBJ2-6; D is undetermined. CDR1 is SGHTA, CDR2 FQGNSA, per germline. Trimming took off 5 bases at V and 5 bases at J, with 1 base between the two ends. CDR3 size: 11 residues. DNA of the CDR3: TGTGCCAGCAGCCGGGCCAACGTCCTGACTTTC. It codes for CASSRANVLTF.

This chain connects TRBV7-2 to TRBJ1-1; D is unresolved. V lost 1 base and J lost 5, with 14 bases in between. The CDR3 covers 15 residues. Per the germline V gene, CDR1 is SGHTA and CDR2 is FQGNSA. CDR3 coding DNA: TGTGCCAGCAGCTTAGGAGCTGGGAGCCGGACTGAAGCTTTCTTT. Its protein product is CASSLGAGSRTEAFF.

A note on this clonotype: Germline is not matched at one junction end, which may reflect a read error. V usage is TRBV7-8 and J usage is TRBJ1-6; no clear D gene. This CDR3 has 14 amino acids. Germline V gene lookup returns CDR1 SGHVS and CDR2 FQNEAQ. For the CDR3, the DNA is TGTGCCAGCAGCCCGACCGCCTATAATTCACCCCTCCGCTTT. Translated, it gives CASSPTAYNSPLRF.

The V call is TRBV4-2, the J call TRBJ1-1; tentatively, D is TRBD1 (5 bases). The CDR3 contains 15 residues. Per germline, CDR1 LGHNA and CDR2 YNFKEQ. Between the trimmed V and J ends, which lost 1 base and 0 bases, there was a span of 9 bases. DNA for the CDR3: TGTGCCAGCAGCCAAGCAGGGAGTCTGAACACTGAAGCTTTCTTT. It encodes CASSQAGSLNTEAFF.

V is TRBV6-6 and J is TRBJ2-7; tentatively, D is TRBD1 or TRBD2 (5 bases each). Per the germline V gene, CDR1 is MNHNY and CDR2 is SVGAGI (reference sequence). V lost 8 bases to trimming and J lost 4 bases, with 12 bases between them. The CDR3 spans 12 residues. CDR3 residues: CASQLWGYEQYF. For the CDR3, the DNA is TGTGCCAGCCAGCTCTGGGGGTACGAGCAGTACTTC.

There are a few counts of this clonotype. The chain uses TRBV7-2 and TRBJ2-3; TRBD2 is a possible D gene (6 bases). Germline CDR1 reads SGHTA; CDR2 reads FQGNSA. Trimming removed 5 bases at V and 3 bases at J, with 18 bases between. The CDR3 has 16 amino acids. The CDR3 DNA reads TGTGCCAGCAGCCGACCTGGCGGGGCTGGGACAGATACGCAGTATTTT. It encodes CASSRPGGAGTDTQYF. Combining the CDR3 with reference TRBV7-2 and TRBJ2-3 gives the whole variable domain GAGVSQSPSNKVTEKGKDVELRCDPISGHTALYWYRQSLGQGLEFLIYFQGNSAPDKSGLPSDRFSAERTGGSVSTLTIQRTQQEDSAVYLCASSRPGGAGTDTQYFGPGTRLTVL.

The gene calls are TRBV19 and TRBJ2-1; D is possibly TRBD2 (6 bases). Per germline, CDR1 LNHDA and CDR2 SQIVND (reference sequence). V was trimmed by 9 bases and J by 2 bases, leaving 17 bases between them. The CDR3 is made up of 15 amino acids. Here the CDR3 reads CASPQWEDPYNEQFF. DNA of the CDR3: TGTGCCAGCCCGCAGTGGGAGGATCCCTACAATGAGCAGTTCTTC.

This sequence joins TRBV12-3 or TRBV12-4 and TRBJ1-2; D remains ambiguous. The CDR3 is 15 amino acids. V was shortened by 4 bases and J by 3 bases, with 15 bases between the two germline ends. CDR3 sequence: CASSYSKRGDYGYTF. Written as DNA, the CDR3 is TGTGCCAGCAGTTATTCCAAGCGGGGAGACTATGGCTACACCTTC.